This paragraph covers one T cell receptor beta chain sequence. This clone is identified as medium-sized (0.01 to 0.1%). The target of this receptor is not known. No base-level quality is on record; no much larger clone is a single base apart. V was cut back by 1 base and J by 7 bases, leaving a gap of 17 bases between them. The CDR3 contains 14 residues, cysteine and phenylalanine counted. The retained sequence is limited to the CDR3, 42 bases, with the frame set at the first base. Based on the germline V gene (reference sequence), the CDR1 and CDR2 sequences are GTSNPN and SVGIG. This record belongs to a study of T cell responses to AZD1222 COVID-19 vaccine (dated by TCRdb to about 2021). Broadly, across the study: AZD1222 recipients with second doses at about 4 weeks or about 12 weeks were pooled, because spike-specific TCR depth and breadth did not differ between schedules. TCR sequencing was performed for roughly 250 trial participants, of whom about 200 were given two doses of AZD1222 and around 26 were given two doses of MenACWY control vaccine. Trial participants were enrolled into age subgroups of 18-55, 56-69 and 70-plus years, which contained around 150, 28 and 57 TCR-sequenced participants, respectively. Study-wide conclusions, independent of this receptor: A significant rise in spike-specific TCR breadth and depth was observed after two AZD1222 doses relative to day 0 and relative to MenACWY recipients. Most participants were white British and females outnumbered males, and the authors suggested that clonal diversity may have been underestimated. In the small 56-69-year group, the increase in depth fell short of significance, most likely because of low power. Conclusions about previously exposed vaccinees were limited because only six AZD1222 recipients were SARS-CoV-2 seropositive at baseline. Vaccine-associated CD4 TCRs spanned the whole spike protein, with dominant responses in regions 160-218 and 743-854. Because no samples from the day 14 peak response were available, repertoires could be characterized only after the peak T cell response. Reportedly, close to half of the unique spike-specific TCRs recognized epitopes lying outside the regions that are mutated in the B.1.351 and B.1.1.7 variants.

The CDR3 regions of human TCRbeta chains were analyzed by immunosequencing. Processing in the source paper ran as follows. Repertoire TCRs were checked for matches against a reference library of SARS-CoV-2-specific TCRs that had been generated using the MIRA antigen-specificity platform. Breadth was defined as the fraction of unique TCRs that were SARS-CoV-2-associated, and depth was defined as the fraction of total T cells that were SARS-CoV-2-associated. Each spike-specific TCR was assigned to its reactive spike region and to a CD4 or CD8 class using the MIRA data. Log10-transformed breadth and depth values were compared by one-way ANOVA with Sidak's multiple comparisons tests. The source is immuneACCESS, and TCRdb retained only in-frame sequences with V and J called. Part of the clones is not carried over; for the studies checked, unresolved V genes explain less than half of this, and the remainder is unexplained. The V and J calls and clone size come from that table; D and trimming were worked out from the DNA. In all, the sample holds about 72,000 clones, and around nine tenths of those were seen once. The ten largest clones add up to 24% of the sample.

This sample's time point label indicates: baseline before first vaccination. Samples from vaccinated people were obtained from the UK trials COV001 and COV002, which included a single-blind randomized controlled phase 2/3 trial of AZD1222 (ChAdOx1 nCoV-19) in healthy adults. For TCRbeta chain sequencing, PBMC samples from trial participants were taken at day 0 and at day 28 after the second dose. This chain is built from TRBV30 and TRBJ2-7; the D gene assignment is ambiguous. This specimen consisted of peripheral blood, obtained on day 0 of AZD1222 vaccination. The TCR was taken from an adult in good health. The bases are TGTGCCTGGAGTGATCGGGCAGCGAGAGGAGAGCAGTACTTC. It specifies CAWSDRAARGEQYF.